This is a list of T cell receptor beta chains from one sample in a study of OX40 agonist ivuxolimab in advanced cancers. Libraries were prepared by immunoSEQ multiplex PCR; TCRdb keeps only in-frame clonotypes and omits some of them. Counted here are about 67,000 clones, roughly 81% occurring once; the ten biggest clones make up around 2%. Sequences were derived from CD4+ or CD8+ T cells sorted from blood, sampled in a trial of the OX40 agonist ivuxolimab. The receptors derive from an adult with an advanced solid tumor such as melanoma, head and neck, liver or kidney cancer. CDR3s include the opening cysteine and the closing phenylalanine or tryptophan. D genes are given only for firm matches. Only part of the rows carry a size: once, few, many, or a class if the clone is expanded.

V,D,J,size,CDR3,DNA
TRBV29-1,NA,TRBJ2-7,NA,CSVEGNGPYEQYF,TGCAGCGTTGAAGGTAACGGACCCTACGAGCAGTACTTC
TRBV5-6,TRBD1,TRBJ1-2,NA,CASSPGQANYGYTF,TGTGCCAGCAGCCCGGGACAGGCTAACTATGGCTACACCTTC
TRBV15,NA,TRBJ2-2,NA,CATSRAGAHGELFF,TGTGCCACCAGCAGAGCAGGGGCCCACGGGGAGCTGTTTTTT
TRBV6-1,NA,TRBJ2-3,NA,CASSDAPGVVDTQYF,TGTGCCAGCAGTGATGCCCCTGGGGTTGTAGATACGCAGTATTTT
TRBV19,TRBD2,TRBJ2-3,few,CASGTSGGGPTDTQYF,TGTGCCAGTGGGACTAGCGGGGGGGGTCCCACAGATACGCAGTATTTT
TRBV10-3,TRBD1,TRBJ2-7,medium-sized,CAISETSSGTGKSEQYF,TGTGCCATCAGTGAGACCTCGTCGGGGACAGGGAAGTCCGAGCAGTACTTC
TRBV28,NA,TRBJ2-7,NA,CASSLPGVTEQYF,TGTGCCAGCAGTTTACCAGGGGTTACCGAGCAGTACTTC
TRBV25-1,TRBD1,TRBJ2-3,NA,CASSSGTGGIGTQYF,TGTGCCAGCAGTTCCGGGACAGGGGGTATCGGTACGCAGTATTTT
TRBV5-4,TRBD2,TRBJ2-2,NA,CASSPASGGPNTGELFF,TGTGCCAGCAGCCCCGCTAGCGGGGGACCTAACACCGGGGAGCTGTTTTTT
TRBV5-5,NA,TRBJ2-3,NA,CASSLIQATDTQYF,TGTGCCAGCAGCTTGATCCAGGCGACAGATACGCAGTATTTT
TRBV5-6,NA,TRBJ1-3,NA,CASSETETKGNTIYF,TGTGCCAGCAGCGAGACCGAGACAAAAGGAAACACCATATATTTT
TRBV9,TRBD2,TRBJ2-1,NA,CASSVRLAGASSYNEQFF,TGTGCCAGCAGCGTAAGACTAGCGGGTGCGTCTTCCTACAATGAGCAGTTCTTC
TRBV19,TRBD1,TRBJ1-4,NA,CASSPSQRDRFNEKLFF,TGTGCCAGTAGTCCCAGTCAGAGGGACAGATTCAATGAAAAACTGTTTTTT